Listed here are 21 T cell receptor beta chains from one sample, sequenced in a study of spatial heterogeneity in lung cancer. One entry per CDR3 protein, called by TCRdb with MiXCR from the 5' RACE reads. The sample yields 40,000 to 55,000 distinct CDR3 sequences, approximately 15% seen once. Time point defined: sample taken at primary tumor resection. Whole RNA obtained from tumor, nontumor lung or frozen PBMC underwent sequencing without sorting. Sample: PBMCs, taken at surgery. The receptors here all came from a male donor with early-stage non-small cell lung cancer.

The chain combines TRBV7-2 with TRBJ1-5; D is ambiguous. This CDR3 is built from 14 residues. V gave up 2 bases and J gave up 4 bases, with 9 bases separating them. The V gene's germline CDR1 is SGHTA and CDR2 FQGNSA. CDR3 loop: CASSLRRENQPQHF. CDR3 nucleotide sequence: TGTGCCAGCAGCTTACGGCGGGAAAATCAGCCCCAGCATTTT.

Only a few counts were recorded for this clonotype. The chain's CDR3 is CASSLEGNEQFF. The CDR3 DNA reads as TGTGCCAGCAGCTTGGAGGGAAATGAGCAGTTCTTC. The rearrangement joins TRBV5-4 to TRBJ2-1; D call uncertain. V was cut by 0 bases and J by 7 bases, with 5 bases left in between. The CDR3 covers 12 residues. Germline V lookup: CDR1 SGHNT, CDR2 YYREEE (reference sequence).

This clonotype has ten or more counts. The V call is TRBV5-1, the J call TRBJ2-7; no firm D call. The V end lost 1 base, the J end lost 0 bases, and 11 bases lay between the germline ends. The germline V gene has CDR1 SGHRS and CDR2 YFSETQ. The CDR3 has 15 residues. The CDR3 nucleotides are TGCGCCAGCAGCTTGATCACCAGAACCTCCTACGAGCAGTACTTC. Amino acid sequence: CASSLITRTSYEQYF.

This clonotype turned up a few times. This chain links TRBV5-1 with TRBJ2-5; TRBD2 aligns across 7 bases. CDR1 is SGHRS and CDR2 is YFSETQ in the germline V gene. The CDR3 covers 16 residues. With 1 base clipped from V and 1 base from J, the junction kept 7 bases outside the gene matches. The CDR3 DNA reads as TGCGCCAGCAGCTTGAGCGGGACGACCCCCCAAGAGACCCAGTACTTC. This codes for CASSLSGTTPQETQYF.

The sample holds many counts of this clonotype. The chain employs TRBV29-1 and TRBJ2-1; the D is unclear. The CDR3 has 13 residues. The germline V gene has CDR1 SQVTM and CDR2 ANQGSEA. The V end was cut by 0 bases, the J end by 3 bases, with 6 bases between. The CDR3 region has the DNA TGCAGCGTTGAAGAAGCCGACTACAATGAGCAGTTCTTC. It specifies CSVEEADYNEQFF.

This clonotype was seen a few times. The V gene is TRBV7-2, the J gene TRBJ1-5; a possible D gene is TRBD1 (6 bases). V lost 3 bases and J lost 2, with 14 bases in between. Germline loops: CDR1 SGHTA, CDR2 FQGNSA. The CDR3 loop spans 16 amino acids. CDR3 nucleotide sequence: TGTGCCAGCAGCTTCTCAGGGGTAGTAGGCAATCAGCCCCAGCATTTT. Translation: CASSFSGVVGNQPQHF.

The rearrangement uses TRBV19 and TRBJ1-1; D is possibly TRBD1 (5 bases). This CDR3 spans 14 amino acids. Germline V gene data show CDR1 as LNHDA and CDR2 as SQIVND (reference sequence). With 5 bases removed from V and 6 bases from J, the gap between germline ends came to 16 bases. CDR3 sequence reads: CASSALLGHPEAFF. The CDR3 DNA follows: TGTGCCAGTAGTGCCCTTCTCGGACACCCTGAAGCTTTCTTT.

This clonotype was picked up many times. The rearrangement links TRBV29-1 to TRBJ1-2; D perhaps matches TRBD1 (6 bases). The CDR3 is 12 amino acids. Germline assignment: CDR1 SQVTM and CDR2 ANQGSEA. V lost 7 bases, J lost 7 bases, and 16 bases lay in between. The CDR3 is CSEYSGHGGYTF. CDR3 coding DNA: TGCAGCGAATATTCGGGACACGGTGGCTACACCTTC.

Notes on this clonotype: A read error is possible here, since a much larger clone lies one base away. The chain is built from TRBV20-1 and TRBJ2-1; 8 positions agree with TRBD2. The CDR3 spans 15 residues. Germline V gene sequence: CDR1 DFQATT, CDR2 SNEGSKA (reference sequence). The CDR3 here is CSVRDPSGRGDEQFF. CDR3 in DNA: TGCAGTGTTAGAGATCCCAGCGGGAGAGGCGATGAGCAGTTCTTC.

There are many counts of this clonotype. The rearrangement links TRBV3-1 to TRBJ2-1, with 8 bases lining up with TRBD2. CDR1 is LGHDT, CDR2 YNNKEL, per germline (reference sequence). V gave up 4 bases and J gave up 2 bases; unmatched junction bases: 1. The CDR3 is 14 residues long. CDR3: CASSLGLAYNEQFF. DNA of the CDR3: TGTGCCAGCAGCCTGGGACTAGCCTACAATGAGCAGTTCTTC.

In this sample, this clonotype turned up many times. The CDR3 DNA reads TGTGCCAGCTCACCACCGGACAGGGAGTTCAATGAAAAACTGTTTTTT. The encoded protein is CASSPPDREFNEKLFF. The V and J genes are TRBV18 and TRBJ1-4; the match to TRBD1 covers 8 bases. The CDR3 covers 16 residues. CDR1 and CDR2 (germline): KGHSH, LQKENI. V shed 0 bases and J 5 bases; nucleotides not matched to a gene: 5.

CDR3 protein: CASSLGLGRFNQPQHF. The CDR3 coding sequence is TGTGCCAGCAGCTTAGGGTTGGGCCGATTCAATCAGCCCCAGCATTTT. The J gene is TRBJ1-5, the V gene TRBV7-2, with no clear D. Germline V gene sequence: CDR1 SGHTA, CDR2 FQGNSA. The CDR3 runs 16 residues. The V and J ends lost 1 base and 3 bases respectively, with 13 bases between them. Variable domain in full (rest from reference TRBV7-2 and TRBJ1-5): GAGVSQSPSNKVTEKGKDVELRCDPISGHTALYWYRQSLGQGLEFLIYFQGNSAPDKSGLPSDRFSAERTGGSVSTLTIQRTQQEDSAVYLCASSLGLGRFNQPQHFGDGTRLSIL.

V usage is TRBV20-1 and J usage is TRBJ2-3; D remains unclear. The ends were cut back, 2 bases at V and 6 bases at J, with 12 bases in the middle. The CDR3 runs 13 residues. Germline V lookup: CDR1 DFQATT, CDR2 SNEGSKA (reference sequence). DNA of the CDR3: TGCAGTGCTAGATTTTTTGGGTCCGATACGCAGTATTTT. Encoded protein: CSARFFGSDTQYF.

This clonotype showed up just once. The V call is TRBV15, the J call TRBJ2-6; D is unresolved. This CDR3 has 16 amino acids. The V end was cut by 1 base, the J end by 2 bases, with 9 bases between. Germline lookup yields CDR1 LNHNV and CDR2 YYDKDF (reference sequence). The CDR3 loop is CATSRVLGAGANVLTF. The CDR3 nucleotides are TGTGCCACCAGCAGAGTACTGGGTGCTGGGGCCAACGTCCTGACTTTC. The full variable domain, with the rest looked up from reference TRBV15 and TRBJ2-6, is DAMVIQNPRYQVTQFGKPVTLSCSQTLNHNVMYWYQQKSSQAPKLLFHYYDKDFNNEADTPDNFQSRRPNTSFCFLDIRSPGLGDTAMYLCATSRVLGAGANVLTFGAGSRLTVL.

This clonotype was counted at least ten times. This chain joins TRBV5-5 and TRBJ1-1, with D possibly TRBD1 on 6 matching bases. This CDR3 is 14 amino acids long. Germline V lookup: CDR1 SGHKS, CDR2 YYEKEE (reference sequence). The V end was cut by 3 bases, the J end by 4 bases, with 13 bases between. DNA of the CDR3: TGTGCCAGCAGCTCGGACAGTTATTTCACTGAAGCTTTCTTT. This gives the protein CASSSDSYFTEAFF.

This clonotype has a count of ten or more. The CDR3 nucleotides read TGTGCCAGCAGTGAATCGGGGGATTCAGAGACCCAGTACTTC. Encoded protein: CASSESGDSETQYF. The chain employs TRBV6-1 and TRBJ2-5; a possible D gene is TRBD2 (6 bases). CDR3 size: 14 residues. In germline, CDR1 is MNHNS, CDR2 SASEGT. Trimming removed 2 bases at V and 4 bases at J, with 11 bases between.

This clonotype was recorded at least ten times. This chain joins TRBV4-2 and TRBJ1-3, with TRBD1 identical over 7 bases. J gave up 2 bases and V 1 base, and 2 bases lay outside the gene matches. Germline lookup yields CDR1 LGHNA and CDR2 YNFKEQ. CDR3 length: 15 amino acids. This CDR3 reads CASSQVQGAGNTIYF. DNA of the CDR3: TGTGCCAGCAGCCAAGTCCAGGGGGCTGGAAACACCATATATTTT.

This clonotype was counted many times. Relative to the germline gene, one junction end is altered; a read error may explain this. The chain links TRBV7-7 to TRBJ1-4, with D possibly matching TRBD1 (6 bases). The length of the CDR3 is 13 residues. From germline, CDR1 is SSHAT and CDR2 FNYEAQ (reference sequence). The CDR3 nucleotides are TGTGCTAGCAGCCAGGGGCCTAATGAAAAACTGTTTTTT. This translates into CASSQGPNEKLFF.

The chain uses TRBV6-1 and TRBJ2-3; either TRBD1 or TRBD2 may fit D (5 bases each). V was clipped by 7 bases and J by 6 bases, with 14 bases between them. The length of the CDR3 is 13 residues. Germline loops: CDR1 MNHNS, CDR2 SASEGT. This CDR3 reads CASTRELGDTQYF. CDR3 DNA sequence: TGTGCCAGCACCAGGGAGCTGGGGGATACGCAGTATTTT.

The rearrangement links TRBV20-1 to TRBJ2-2, with D possibly being TRBD2 (5 bases). The CDR3 runs to 13 residues. In germline, CDR1 is DFQATT, CDR2 SNEGSKA (reference sequence). Between the trimmed V and J ends, which lost 6 bases and 6 bases, there was a span of 14 bases. This CDR3 reads CSARGRSAGELFF. The CDR3 DNA is TGCAGTGCCCGAGGCCGTAGCGCCGGGGAGCTGTTTTTT.

This clonotype has at least ten counts. The chain has TRBV21-1 and TRBJ2-7. TRBV21-1 represents a pseudogene. This CDR3 is built from 14 residues. The CDR3 sequence: CASSTAGETYEQYF. CDR3 in DNA: TGTGCCAGCAGCACGGCAGGAGAGACCTACGAGCAGTACTTC.